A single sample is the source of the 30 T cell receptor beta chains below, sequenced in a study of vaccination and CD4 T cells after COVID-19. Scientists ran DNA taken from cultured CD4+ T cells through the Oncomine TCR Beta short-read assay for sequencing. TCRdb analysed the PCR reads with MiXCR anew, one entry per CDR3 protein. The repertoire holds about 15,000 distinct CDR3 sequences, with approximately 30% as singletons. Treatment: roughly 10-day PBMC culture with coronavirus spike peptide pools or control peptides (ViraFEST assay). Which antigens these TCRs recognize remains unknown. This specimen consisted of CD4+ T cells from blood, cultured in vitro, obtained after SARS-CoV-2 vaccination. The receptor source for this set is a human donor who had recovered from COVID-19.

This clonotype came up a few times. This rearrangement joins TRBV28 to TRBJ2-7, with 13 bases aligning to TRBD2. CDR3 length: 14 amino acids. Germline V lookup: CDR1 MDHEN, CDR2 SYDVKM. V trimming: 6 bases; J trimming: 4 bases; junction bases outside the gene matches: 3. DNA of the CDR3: TGTGCCAGCAGGCCGGGACTAGCGGGGTACGAGCAGTACTTC. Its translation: CASRPGLAGYEQYF.

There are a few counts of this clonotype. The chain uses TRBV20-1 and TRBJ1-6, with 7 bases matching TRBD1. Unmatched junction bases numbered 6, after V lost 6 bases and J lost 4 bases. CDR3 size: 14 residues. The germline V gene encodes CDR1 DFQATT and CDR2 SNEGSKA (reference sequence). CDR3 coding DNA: TGCAGTGCACCACCGGGACAGTATAATTCACCCCTCCACTTT. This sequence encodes CSAPPGQYNSPLHF.

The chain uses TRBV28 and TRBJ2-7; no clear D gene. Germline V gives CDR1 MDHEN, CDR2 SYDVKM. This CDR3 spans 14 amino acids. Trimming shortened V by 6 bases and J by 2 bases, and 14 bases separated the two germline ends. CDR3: CASRHPRSPYEQYF. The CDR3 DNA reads TGTGCCAGCAGGCATCCCCGATCGCCCTACGAGCAGTACTTC.

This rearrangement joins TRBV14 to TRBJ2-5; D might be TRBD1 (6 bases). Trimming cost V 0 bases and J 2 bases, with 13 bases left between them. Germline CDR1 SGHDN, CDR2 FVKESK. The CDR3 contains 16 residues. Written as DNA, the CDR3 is TGTGCCAGCAGCCAAGACCGGACAGTCCTTCAAGAGACCCAGTACTTC. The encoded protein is CASSQDRTVLQETQYF.

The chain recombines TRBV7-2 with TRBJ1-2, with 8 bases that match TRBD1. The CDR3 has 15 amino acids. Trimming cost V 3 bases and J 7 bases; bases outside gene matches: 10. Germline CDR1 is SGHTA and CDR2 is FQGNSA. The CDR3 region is CASSLYLTGVGGYTF. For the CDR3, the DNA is TGTGCCAGCAGCTTGTACCTGACAGGGGTCGGTGGCTACACCTTC.

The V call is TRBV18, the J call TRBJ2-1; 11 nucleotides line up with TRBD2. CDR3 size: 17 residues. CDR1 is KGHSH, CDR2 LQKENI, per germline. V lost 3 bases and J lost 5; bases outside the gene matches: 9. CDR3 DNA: TGTGCCAGCTCACCCTACCTAGCGGGAGGCCTCAACAATGAGCAGTTCTTC. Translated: CASSPYLAGGLNNEQFF.

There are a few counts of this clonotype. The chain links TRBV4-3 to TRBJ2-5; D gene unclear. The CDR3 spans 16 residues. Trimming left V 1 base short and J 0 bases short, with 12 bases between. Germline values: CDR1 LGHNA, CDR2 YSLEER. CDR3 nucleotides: TGCGCCAGCAGCCAAGGGGTAGCTCGCCACCAAGAGACCCAGTACTTC. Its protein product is CASSQGVARHQETQYF.

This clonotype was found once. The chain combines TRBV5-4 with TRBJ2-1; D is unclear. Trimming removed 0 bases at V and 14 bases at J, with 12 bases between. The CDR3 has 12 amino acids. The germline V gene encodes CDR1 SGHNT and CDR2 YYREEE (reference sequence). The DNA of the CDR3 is TGTGCCAGCAGCTTGGATTCCCTCAGTAAGTTCTTC. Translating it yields CASSLDSLSKFF. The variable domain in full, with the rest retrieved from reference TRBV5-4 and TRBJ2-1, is ETGVTQSPTHLIKTRGQQVTLRCSSQSGHNTVSWYQQALGQGPQFIFQYYREEENGRGNFPPRFSGLQFPNYSSELNVNALELDDSALYLCASSLDSLSKFFGPGTRLTVL.

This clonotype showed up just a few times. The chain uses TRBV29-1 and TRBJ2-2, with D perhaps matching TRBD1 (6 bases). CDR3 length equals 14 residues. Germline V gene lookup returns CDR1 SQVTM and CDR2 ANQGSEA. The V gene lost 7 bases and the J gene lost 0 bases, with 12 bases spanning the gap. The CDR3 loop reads CSATGQSNTGELFF. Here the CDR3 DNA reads TGCAGCGCGACAGGCCAGTCGAACACCGGGGAGCTGTTTTTT.

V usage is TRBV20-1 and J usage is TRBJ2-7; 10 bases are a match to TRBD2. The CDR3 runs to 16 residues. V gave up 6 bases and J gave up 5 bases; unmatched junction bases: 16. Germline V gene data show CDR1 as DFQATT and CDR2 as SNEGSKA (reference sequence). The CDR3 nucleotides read TGCAGTGCCCCTCCGGGGAGCGGGAGGGCCTTGGACGAGCAGTACTTC. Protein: CSAPPGSGRALDEQYF.

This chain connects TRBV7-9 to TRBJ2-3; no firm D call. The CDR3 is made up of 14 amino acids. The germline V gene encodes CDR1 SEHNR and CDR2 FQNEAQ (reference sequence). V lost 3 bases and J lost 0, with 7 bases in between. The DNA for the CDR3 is TGTGCCAGCAGCTTCCCACAAAGCACAGATACGCAGTATTTT. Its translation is CASSFPQSTDTQYF.

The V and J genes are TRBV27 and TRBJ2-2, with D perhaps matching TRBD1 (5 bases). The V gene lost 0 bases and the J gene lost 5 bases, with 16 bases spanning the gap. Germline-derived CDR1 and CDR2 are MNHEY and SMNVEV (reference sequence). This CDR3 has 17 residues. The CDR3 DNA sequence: TGTGCCAGCAGTTTATCAGGGGTTGGGGTTGGGACCGGGGAGCTGTTTTTT. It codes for CASSLSGVGVGTGELFF.

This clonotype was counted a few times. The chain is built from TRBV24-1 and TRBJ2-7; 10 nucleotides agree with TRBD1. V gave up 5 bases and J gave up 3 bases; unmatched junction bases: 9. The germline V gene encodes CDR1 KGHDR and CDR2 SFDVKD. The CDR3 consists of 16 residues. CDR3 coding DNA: TGTGCCACCAGTGGGACCGGGACAGGGGAAGGCTACGAGCAGTACTTC. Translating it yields CATSGTGTGEGYEQYF.

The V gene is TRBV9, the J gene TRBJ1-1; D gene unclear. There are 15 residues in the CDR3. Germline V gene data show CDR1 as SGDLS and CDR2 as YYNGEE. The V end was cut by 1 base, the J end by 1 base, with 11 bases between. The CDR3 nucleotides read TGTGCCAGCAGCGTAAAAGAAAACACGAACACTGAAGCTTTCTTT. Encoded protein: CASSVKENTNTEAFF.

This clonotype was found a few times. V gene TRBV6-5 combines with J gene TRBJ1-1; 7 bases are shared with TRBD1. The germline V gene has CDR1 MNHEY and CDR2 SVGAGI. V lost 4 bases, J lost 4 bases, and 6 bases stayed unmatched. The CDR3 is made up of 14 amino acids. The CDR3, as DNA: TGTGCCAGCAGTTTGACGACAGGGTCCACTGAAGCTTTCTTT. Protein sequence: CASSLTTGSTEAFF.

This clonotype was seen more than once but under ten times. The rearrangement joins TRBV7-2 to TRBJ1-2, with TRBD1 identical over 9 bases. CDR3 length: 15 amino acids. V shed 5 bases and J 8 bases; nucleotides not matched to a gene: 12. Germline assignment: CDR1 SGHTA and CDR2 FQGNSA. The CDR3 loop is CASSLGKATGGGYTF. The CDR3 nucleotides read TGTGCCAGCAGCCTAGGGAAGGCGACAGGGGGAGGCTACACCTTC. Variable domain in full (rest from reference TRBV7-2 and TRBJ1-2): GAGVSQSPSNKVTEKGKDVELRCDPISGHTALYWYRQSLGQGLEFLIYFQGNSAPDKSGLPSDRFSAERTGGSVSTLTIQRTQQEDSAVYLCASSLGKATGGGYTFGSGTRLTVV.

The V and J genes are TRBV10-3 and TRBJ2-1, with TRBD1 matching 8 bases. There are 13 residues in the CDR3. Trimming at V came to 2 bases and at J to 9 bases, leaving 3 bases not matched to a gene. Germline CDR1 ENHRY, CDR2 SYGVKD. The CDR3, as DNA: TGTGCCATCAGTGAGGGACAGGGATCTGAGCAGTTCTTC. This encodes CAISEGQGSEQFF.

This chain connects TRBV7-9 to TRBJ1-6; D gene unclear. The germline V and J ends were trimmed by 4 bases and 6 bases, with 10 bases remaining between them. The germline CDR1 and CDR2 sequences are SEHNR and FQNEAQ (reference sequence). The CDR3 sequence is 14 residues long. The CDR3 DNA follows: TGTGCCAGCAGCTGGGCCCACTTTAATTCACCCCTCCACTTT. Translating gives CASSWAHFNSPLHF.

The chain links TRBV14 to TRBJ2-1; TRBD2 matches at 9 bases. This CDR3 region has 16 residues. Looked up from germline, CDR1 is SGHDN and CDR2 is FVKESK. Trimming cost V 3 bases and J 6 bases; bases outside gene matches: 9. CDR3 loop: CASSQYLRGLANEQFF. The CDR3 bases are TGTGCCAGCAGCCAGTACCTCCGGGGACTAGCCAATGAGCAGTTCTTC.

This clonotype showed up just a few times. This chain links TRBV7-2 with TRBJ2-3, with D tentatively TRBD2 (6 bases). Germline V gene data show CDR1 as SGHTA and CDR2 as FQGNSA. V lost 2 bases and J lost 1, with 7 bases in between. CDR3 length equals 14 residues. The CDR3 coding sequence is TGTGCCAGCAGCTTACCGGGGGGCACAGATACGCAGTATTTT. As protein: CASSLPGGTDTQYF.

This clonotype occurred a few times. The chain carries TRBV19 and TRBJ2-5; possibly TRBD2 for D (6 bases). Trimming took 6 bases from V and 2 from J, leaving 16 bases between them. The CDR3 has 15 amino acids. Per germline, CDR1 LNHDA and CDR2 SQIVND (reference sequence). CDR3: CASRRDGRVQETQYF. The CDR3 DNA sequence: TGTGCCAGTAGAAGGGACGGGAGAGTTCAAGAGACCCAGTACTTC.

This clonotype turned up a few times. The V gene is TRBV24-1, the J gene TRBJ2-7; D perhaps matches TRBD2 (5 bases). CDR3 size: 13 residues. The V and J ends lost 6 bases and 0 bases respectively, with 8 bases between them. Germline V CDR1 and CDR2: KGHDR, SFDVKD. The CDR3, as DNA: TGTGCCACCAGTTTGGGGAGCTCCTACGAGCAGTACTTC. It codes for CATSLGSSYEQYF.

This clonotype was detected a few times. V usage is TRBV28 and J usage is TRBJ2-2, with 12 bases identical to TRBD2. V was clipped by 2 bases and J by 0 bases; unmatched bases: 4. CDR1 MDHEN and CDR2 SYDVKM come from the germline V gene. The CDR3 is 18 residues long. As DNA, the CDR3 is TGTGCCAGCAGTTTAGCCGGACTAGCGGGGTCGAACACCGGGGAGCTGTTTTTT. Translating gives CASSLAGLAGSNTGELFF.

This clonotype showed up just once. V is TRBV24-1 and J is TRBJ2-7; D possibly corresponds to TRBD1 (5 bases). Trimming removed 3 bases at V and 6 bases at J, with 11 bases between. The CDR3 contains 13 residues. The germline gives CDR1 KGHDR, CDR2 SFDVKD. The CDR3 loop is CATSDADRREQYF. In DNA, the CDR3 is TGTGCCACCAGTGATGCTGACAGACGCGAGCAGTACTTC.

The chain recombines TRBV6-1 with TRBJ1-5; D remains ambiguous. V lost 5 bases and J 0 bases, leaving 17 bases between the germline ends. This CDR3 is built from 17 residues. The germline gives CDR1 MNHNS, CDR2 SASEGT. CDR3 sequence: CASSPRANSYSNQPQHF. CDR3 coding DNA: TGTGCCAGCAGTCCAAGGGCCAACTCTTATAGCAATCAGCCCCAGCATTTT.

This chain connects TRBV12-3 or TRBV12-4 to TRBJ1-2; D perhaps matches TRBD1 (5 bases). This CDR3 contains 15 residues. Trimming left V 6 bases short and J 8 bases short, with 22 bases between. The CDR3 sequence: CASSSPPLGGGGYTF. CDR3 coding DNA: TGTGCCAGCAGCTCACCGCCCCTGGGGGGTGGGGGCTACACCTTC.

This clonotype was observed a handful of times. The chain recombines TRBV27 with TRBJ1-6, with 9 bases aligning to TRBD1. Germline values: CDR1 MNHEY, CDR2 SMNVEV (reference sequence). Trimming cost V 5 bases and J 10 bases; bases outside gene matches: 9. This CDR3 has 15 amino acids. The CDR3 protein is CASSPAGQGRSPLHF. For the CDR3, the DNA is TGTGCCAGCAGTCCCGCGGGACAGGGTCGATCACCCCTCCACTTT.

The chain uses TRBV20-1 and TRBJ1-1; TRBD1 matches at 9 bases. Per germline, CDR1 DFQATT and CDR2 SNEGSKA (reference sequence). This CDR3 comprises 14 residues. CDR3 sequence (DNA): TGCAACCTACCTAAGGGACAGGGGAACACTGAAGCTTTCTTT. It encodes CNLPKGQGNTEAFF.

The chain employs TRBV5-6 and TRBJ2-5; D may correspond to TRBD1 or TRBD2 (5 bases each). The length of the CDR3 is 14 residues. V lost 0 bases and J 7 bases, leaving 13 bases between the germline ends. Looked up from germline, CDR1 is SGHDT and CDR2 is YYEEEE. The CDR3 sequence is CASSLELGERTQYF. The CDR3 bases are TGTGCCAGCAGCTTGGAACTAGGGGAGAGGACCCAGTACTTC.

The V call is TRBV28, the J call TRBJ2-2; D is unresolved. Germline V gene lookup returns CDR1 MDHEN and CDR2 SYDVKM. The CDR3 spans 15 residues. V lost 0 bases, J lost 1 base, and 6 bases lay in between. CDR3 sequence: CASSLWFGNTGELFF. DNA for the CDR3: TGTGCCAGCAGTTTATGGTTTGGGAACACCGGGGAGCTGTTTTTT.